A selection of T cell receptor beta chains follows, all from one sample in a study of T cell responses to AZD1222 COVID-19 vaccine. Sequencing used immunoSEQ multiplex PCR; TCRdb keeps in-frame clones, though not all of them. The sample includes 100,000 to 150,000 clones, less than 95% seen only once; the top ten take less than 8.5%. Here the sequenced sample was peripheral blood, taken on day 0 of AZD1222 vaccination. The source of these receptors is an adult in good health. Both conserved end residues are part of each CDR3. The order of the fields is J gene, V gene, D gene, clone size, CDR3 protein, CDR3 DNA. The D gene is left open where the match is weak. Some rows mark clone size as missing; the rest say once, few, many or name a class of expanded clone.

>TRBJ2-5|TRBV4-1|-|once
CASSQGSGLALQETQYF
TGCGCCAGCAGCCAAGGTAGTGGTCTAGCACTCCAAGAGACCCAGTACTTC
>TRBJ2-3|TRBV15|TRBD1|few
CATSRGQTSTDTQYF
TGTGCCACCAGCAGGGGACAGACTAGCACAGATACGCAGTATTTT
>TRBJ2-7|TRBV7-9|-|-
CASSPPYGGYVHEQYF
TGTGCCAGCAGCCCCCCTTATGGGGGGTATGTCCACGAGCAGTACTTC
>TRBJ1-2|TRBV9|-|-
CASSAGDVRYGYTF
TGTGCCAGCAGCGCGGGCGACGTTCGCTATGGCTACACCTTC
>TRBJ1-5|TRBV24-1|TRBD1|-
CATSADRQSNQPQHF
TGTGCCACCAGTGCGGACAGGCAAAGCAATCAGCCCCAGCATTTT
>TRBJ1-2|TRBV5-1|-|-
CASSLAARRGAYYGYTF
TGCGCCAGCAGCTTGGCCGCCCGTCGAGGGGCTTACTATGGCTACACCTTC
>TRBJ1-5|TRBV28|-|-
CASKDAIFLANQPQHF
TGTGCCAGCAAGGACGCAATATTCCTCGCTAATCAGCCCCAGCATTTT
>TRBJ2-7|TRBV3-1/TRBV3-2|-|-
CASSQDTLGYKSSYEQYF
TGTGCCAGCAGCCAAGATACCCTCGGCTACAAATCCTCCTACGAGCAGTACTTC
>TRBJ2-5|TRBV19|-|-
CASSNSLQETQYF
TGTGCCAGTAGTAACAGCTTGCAAGAGACCCAGTACTTC
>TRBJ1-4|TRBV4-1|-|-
CASSQDQAASNEKLFF
TGCGCCAGCAGCCAAGATCAGGCAGCCTCTAATGAAAAACTGTTTTTT
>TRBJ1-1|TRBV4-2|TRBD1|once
CASALDRAGTEAFF
TGTGCCAGCGCTTTAGACAGGGCGGGGACTGAAGCTTTCTTT
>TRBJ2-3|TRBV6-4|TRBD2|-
CASSLTSGGTDTQYF
TGTGCCAGCAGTCTGACTAGCGGGGGGACAGATACGCAGTATTTT
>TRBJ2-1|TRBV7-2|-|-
CASSPRLVVNKYNEQFF
TGTGCCAGCAGCCCTAGGTTGGTCGTCAATAAATACAATGAGCAGTTCTTC
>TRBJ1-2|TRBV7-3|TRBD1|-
CASSLRDRDYGYTF
TGTGCCAGCAGCCTCCGGGACAGAGACTATGGCTACACCTTC
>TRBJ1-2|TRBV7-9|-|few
CASSHGQYGYTF
TGTGCCAGCAGCCATGGACAGTATGGCTACACCTTC
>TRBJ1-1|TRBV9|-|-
CASSAVSRNTEAFF
TGTGCCAGCAGCGCAGTGTCGCGGAACACTGAAGCTTTCTTT
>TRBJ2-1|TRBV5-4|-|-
CASSLLGVDNEQFF
TGTGCCAGCAGCTTGTTGGGGGTCGACAATGAGCAGTTCTTC
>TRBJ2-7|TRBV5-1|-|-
CASSLAGTAYEQYF
TGCGCCAGCAGCTTGGCTGGCACTGCCTACGAGCAGTACTTC
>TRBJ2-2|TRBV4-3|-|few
CASSRPKEDTGELFF
TGCGCCAGCAGCCGTCCCAAAGAGGACACCGGGGAGCTGTTTTTT